Sequencing of this T cell receptor (beta chain) was carried out in a study of tumour-infiltrating T cells in Burkitt lymphoma. Sequenced by immunoSEQ multiplex PCR; TCRdb stores in-frame clones only, minus some. The sample includes thousands of clones, approximately 10% of them seen just once. Germline-derived CDR1 and CDR2 are MNHNY and SVGAGI (reference sequence). The CDR3 length is 15 residues. Between the trimmed V and J ends, which lost 4 bases and 1 base, there was a span of 13 bases. This clonotype was obtained from a human donor with diffuse large B-cell lymphoma. The chain uses TRBV6-6 and TRBJ1-1; possible D gene TRBD1, 6 bases. The specimen was tumor tissue. CDR3 coding DNA: TGTGCCAGCAGTTCTTCAGGGGCAGGGAACACTGAAGCTTTCTTT. This translates into CASSSSGAGNTEAFF.